Described below is a single T cell receptor (beta chain) sequence and its context. The germline CDR1 and CDR2 sequences are SGHVS and FNYEAQ. The ends were cut back, 6 bases at V and 3 bases at J, with 15 bases in the middle. The CDR3 loop spans 15 amino acids. Use of 60 Vbeta and 13 Jbeta primers characterized the PCR. The method was immunoSEQ multiplex PCR; TCRdb's version includes in-frame clones alone and lacks a portion of them. This sample's table has some 110,000 clones. These data belong to a study of cytomegalovirus exposure and HLA in healthy donors. The source of this sequence is a man aged 25 to 40 in good health and CMV-seronegative. J is TRBJ2-1 and V is TRBV7-6; perhaps TRBD1 as D (6 bases). Source material: PBMCs. Written as DNA, the CDR3 is TGTGCCAGCAGTAGACAGGCGACTTACTACAATGAGCAGTTCTTC. Residues: CASSRQATYYNEQFF.